This T cell receptor beta chain was observed in a study of T cell responses to AZD1222 COVID-19 vaccine (dated by TCRdb to about 2021). For the study in its entirety: Because spike-specific TCR depth and breadth did not differ between the two schedules, AZD1222 recipients who got a second dose at roughly 4 weeks were pooled with those who got a second dose at roughly 12 weeks. TCR sequencing covered 230 to 250 trial participants: about 210 given two doses of AZD1222 and about 26 given two doses of MenACWY control vaccine. Enrollment into the trials was organized by age into subgroups of 18-55, 56-69 and 70-plus years, and those subgroups contained about 150, 27 and 61 TCR-sequenced participants, respectively.

As encoded in the germline V gene (reference sequence), CDR1 is LGHDT while CDR2 is YNNKEL. Clipping removes 4 bases from V and 5 bases from J, with 7 as the unmatched junction base count. Including cysteine and phenylalanine, the CDR3 has 15 amino acids. The retained sequence is limited to the CDR3, 45 bases, with the frame set at the first base. The time point label here, explained by the study, means: baseline before first vaccination. The vaccinee samples were drawn from two UK trials, COV001 and COV002, one of which was a single-blind randomized controlled phase 2/3 trial testing AZD1222 (ChAdOx1 nCoV-19) in healthy adults. Trial participant PBMC samples were collected at day 0 and day 28 after the second dose for TCRbeta chain sequencing. What the research found in general, with its limitations: The whole spike protein was spanned by vaccine-associated CD4 TCRs, and dominant responses were seen in regions 160-218 and 743-854. Participants were mostly white British and included more females than males, and it was suggested by the authors that clonal diversity may have been underestimated. Only five to seven AZD1222 recipients were SARS-CoV-2 seropositive at baseline, limiting conclusions about previously exposed vaccinees. Spike-specific TCR breadth and depth rose significantly after two AZD1222 doses compared with day 0 and with MenACWY recipients. Epitopes outside the regions mutated in the B.1.351 and B.1.1.7 variants were reportedly recognized by nearly half of the unique spike-specific TCRs. Because no samples from the day 14 peak response were available, repertoires could be characterized only after the peak T cell response. The 56-69-year group was small, and its depth increase did not reach significance, likely because of low power.

As regards this clone: The antigen it binds to is not known. Within one base of it there is no much larger clone, and no base qualities were kept.

The CDR3 regions of human TCRbeta chains were subjected to immunosequencing. For the original study's pipeline: TCRs in the repertoires were compared against a reference library of SARS-CoV-2-specific TCRs that had been generated with the MIRA antigen-specificity platform. Breadth was defined as the fraction of unique TCRs that were SARS-CoV-2-associated, and depth was defined as the fraction of total T cells that were SARS-CoV-2-associated. Using the MIRA data, every spike-specific TCR was mapped to the spike region that the TCR reacted to and assigned to either a CD4 or a CD8 class. Log10-transformed breadth and depth values were compared by one-way ANOVA with Sidak's multiple comparisons tests. TCRdb re-hosts the immuneACCESS table, in-frame sequences only. Its copies lack some clones; in the studies checked, an unresolved V gene accounts for under half of them, and the cause for the rest is not known. That table supplies the V and J calls and clone size; D and trimming were determined from the DNA. This sample gives about 130,000 clones in total; roughly 89% of them show up just once. The ten top clones hold about 1.9% of the sample.

This TCR was recovered from an adult in good health. The rearranged chain carries TRBV3-1 (or the pseudogene TRBV3-2) and TRBJ1-1; the central 10 bases match TRBD1. Sequencing was performed on peripheral blood, taken on day 0 of AZD1222 vaccination. The CDR3 region: CASSPRQGARTEAFF. The DNA reads as follows: TGTGCCAGCAGCCCCCGACAGGGGGCGCGAACTGAAGCTTTCTTT.